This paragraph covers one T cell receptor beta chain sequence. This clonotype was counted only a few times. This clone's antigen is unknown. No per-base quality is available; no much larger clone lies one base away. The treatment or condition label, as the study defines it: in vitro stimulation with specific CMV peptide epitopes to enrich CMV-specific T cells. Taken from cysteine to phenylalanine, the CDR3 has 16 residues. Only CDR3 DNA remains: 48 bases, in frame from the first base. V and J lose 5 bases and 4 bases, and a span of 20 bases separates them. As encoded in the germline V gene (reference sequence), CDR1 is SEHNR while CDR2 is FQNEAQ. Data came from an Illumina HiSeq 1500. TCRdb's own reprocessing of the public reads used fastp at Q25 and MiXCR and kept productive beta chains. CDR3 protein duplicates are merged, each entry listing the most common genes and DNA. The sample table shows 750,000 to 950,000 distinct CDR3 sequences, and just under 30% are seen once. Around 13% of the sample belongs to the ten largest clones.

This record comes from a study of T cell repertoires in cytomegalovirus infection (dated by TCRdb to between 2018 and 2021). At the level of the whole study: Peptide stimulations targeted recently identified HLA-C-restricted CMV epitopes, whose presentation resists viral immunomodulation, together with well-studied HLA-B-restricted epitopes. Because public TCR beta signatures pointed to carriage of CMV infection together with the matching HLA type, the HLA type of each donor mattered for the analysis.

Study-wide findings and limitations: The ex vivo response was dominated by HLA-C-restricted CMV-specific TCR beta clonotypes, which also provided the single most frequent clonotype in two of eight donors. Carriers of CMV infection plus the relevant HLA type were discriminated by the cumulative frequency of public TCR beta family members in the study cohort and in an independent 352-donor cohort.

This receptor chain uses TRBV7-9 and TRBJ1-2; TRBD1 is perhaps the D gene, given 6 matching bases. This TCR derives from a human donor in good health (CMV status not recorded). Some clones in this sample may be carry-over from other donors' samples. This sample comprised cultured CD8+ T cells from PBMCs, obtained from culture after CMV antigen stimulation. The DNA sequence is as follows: TGTGCCAGCAGCCCCGCCGGGACAAATCCCCTCTATGGCTACACCTTC. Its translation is CASSPAGTNPLYGYTF.